The entry below describes one T cell receptor beta chain. The antigen is undetermined. The donors were members of the validation cohort comprising over a hundred subjects, separate from the roughly 600-subject first cohort. Clones were sequenced by immunoSEQ multiplex PCR, and TCRdb holds only the in-frame ones, with some missing. This sample has roughly 79,000 clones, with approximately 93% found just once. This specimen comes from a study of cytomegalovirus exposure and HLA in healthy donors. About the study: The platform used for the 120 validation repertoires matched that of the roughly 700 first-cohort repertoires, a later analysis reported.

The study's findings and limits: Most TCRs appeared rarely, but some public TCRs recurred in many donors.

The CDR3 runs 15 residues. Germline V lookup: CDR1 KGHSH, CDR2 LQKENI. Trimming removed 3 bases at V and 4 bases at J, with 15 bases between. This chain links TRBV18 with TRBJ1-1; D is unresolved. The TCR originated in a man aged 18 to 29 in good health and CMV-seronegative. The sample was PBMCs. CDR3 sequence: CASSPTSDGGTEAFF. CDR3 in DNA: TGTGCCAGCTCACCCACATCGGACGGAGGCACTGAAGCTTTCTTT.